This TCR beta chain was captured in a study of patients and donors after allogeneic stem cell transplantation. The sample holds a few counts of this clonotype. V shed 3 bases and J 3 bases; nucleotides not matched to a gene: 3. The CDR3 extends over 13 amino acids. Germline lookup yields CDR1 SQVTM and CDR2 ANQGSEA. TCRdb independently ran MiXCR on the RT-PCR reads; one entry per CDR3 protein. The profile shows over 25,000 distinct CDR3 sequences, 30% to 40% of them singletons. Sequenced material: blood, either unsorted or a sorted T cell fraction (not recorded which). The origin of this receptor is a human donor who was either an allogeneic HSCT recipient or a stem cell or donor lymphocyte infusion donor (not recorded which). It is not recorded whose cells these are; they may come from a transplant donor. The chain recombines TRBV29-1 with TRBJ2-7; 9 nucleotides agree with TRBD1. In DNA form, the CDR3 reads TGCAGCGTTGAGGACAGGGGACACTACGAGCAGTACTTC. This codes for CSVEDRGHYEQYF.